Listed here are 3 T cell receptor beta chains from one sample, sequenced in a study of shared clonotypes between healthy human individuals. Cells designated naive CD8 were CD45RO-negative and were positively selected for CCR7, with terminally differentiated effector memory CD45RA+ cells excluded. Sequenced by immunoSEQ multiplex PCR; TCRdb stores in-frame clones only, minus some. The table shows around 620,000 clones, with 85% to 95% occurring only once. Material for sequencing was naive CD8+ T cells sorted from blood. These TCRs come from a woman between 25 and 40 years old in good health.

The chain employs TRBV7-2 and TRBJ2-7, with D maybe TRBD2 (6 bases). The CDR3 extends over 16 amino acids. The V end lost 4 bases, the J end lost 2 bases, and 18 bases lay between the germline ends. The germline V gene has CDR1 SGHTA and CDR2 FQGNSA. This CDR3 is CASSSGDFPRPYEQYF. CDR3 nucleotide sequence: TGTGCCAGCAGCTCCGGGGACTTTCCGCGCCCCTACGAGCAGTACTTC.

The chain recombines TRBV28 with TRBJ2-7; possible D gene TRBD1, 6 bases. The germline V and J ends were trimmed by 5 bases and 3 bases, with 11 bases remaining between them. Per the germline V gene, CDR1 is MDHEN and CDR2 is SYDVKM. This CDR3 spans 13 amino acids. The CDR3 region has the DNA TGTGCCAGCAGTCCGGGACATGACTACGAGCAGTACTTC. Its protein is CASSPGHDYEQYF.

This clone came up once. This chain links TRBV29-1 with TRBJ2-5, with 7 bases identical to TRBD1. The CDR3 extends over 10 amino acids. Unmatched junction bases numbered 5, after V lost 6 bases and J lost 10 bases. The V gene's germline CDR1 is SQVTM and CDR2 ANQGSEA. In nucleotides, the CDR3 is TGCAGCGTGGACCAGGGGGACCAGTACTTC. Translated, it gives CSVDQGDQYF.